These T cell receptor beta chains were read from a single sample in a study of blood T cells in healthy people across ages. TCRdb reanalysed the 5' RACE reads using MiXCR and keeps one entry per CDR3 protein. There are around 600,000 distinct CDR3 sequences in the sample; about 45% occur only once, and roughly 24% lies in the top ten. Specimen: blood. Every receptor here comes from an elderly man in good health. Both conserved end residues are part of each CDR3. Each record gives: clone size, J gene, D gene, V gene, CDR3 protein, CDR3 DNA. A D gene is named only where the DNA matches it firmly. Where a row states a size, it is once, few, many or the class of an expanded clone; other rows omit it.

-	TRBJ2-5	-	TRBV7-2	CASSLGFGQQETQYF	TGTGCCAGCAGCTTAGGGTTTGGACAGCAAGAGACCCAGTACTTC
few	TRBJ2-3	-	TRBV4-3	CASSQDTGSDTQYF	TGCGCCAGCAGCCAAGATACCGGTTCAGATACGCAGTATTTT
few	TRBJ2-5	TRBD2	TRBV9	CASSVSGGVSQETQYF	TGTGCCAGCAGCGTCAGCGGGGGGGTATCACAAGAGACCCAGTACTTC
few	TRBJ1-2	TRBD1	TRBV6-1	CASRAGQAGYGYTF	TGTGCCAGCAGGGCGGGACAGGCAGGCTATGGCTACACCTTC
few	TRBJ2-4	TRBD1	TRBV9	CASSVGGTGRNIQYF	TGTGCCAGCAGCGTAGGGGGGACAGGGAGGAACATTCAGTACTTC
many	TRBJ2-7	TRBD1	TRBV7-9	CASSSTGVYEQYF	TGTGCCAGCAGCTCTACAGGGGTCTACGAGCAGTACTTC
-	TRBJ2-1	-	TRBV9	CASSLLAYTYNEQFF	TGTGCCAGCAGCCTTCTCGCTTACACTTACAATGAGCAGTTCTTC
-	TRBJ2-2	-	TRBV7-2	CASSERRADTGELFF	TGTGCCAGCAGCGAGCGGAGAGCGGACACCGGGGAGCTGTTTTTT
-	TRBJ2-1	TRBD2	TRBV5-1	CASSSYLAGGGEQFF	TGCGCCAGCAGCTCCTACCTAGCGGGGGGAGGTGAGCAGTTCTTC
-	TRBJ1-1	TRBD1	TRBV29-1	CSVGTGMNTEAFF	TGCAGCGTGGGGACAGGGATGAACACTGAAGCTTTCTTT
-	TRBJ1-4	TRBD1	TRBV12-5	CASGWDRGTGGEKLFF	TGTGCTAGTGGTTGGGACCGCGGGACAGGGGGTGAAAAACTGTTTTTT
-	TRBJ2-7	-	TRBV20-1	CSARGGAEQYF	TGCAGTGCTAGAGGGGGGGCCGAGCAGTACTTC
-	TRBJ2-3	TRBD2	TRBV20-1	CSARDLGGGSLDTQYF	TGCAGTGCTAGAGATCTCGGCGGGGGTTCGTTGGATACGCAGTATTTT
-	TRBJ1-5	-	TRBV20-1	CSAVRGQVSHQPQHF	TGCAGTGCTGTGCGGGGGCAGGTCTCTCATCAGCCCCAGCATTTT
few	TRBJ1-1	-	TRBV29-1	CSVAGRENTEAFF	TGCAGCGTAGCGGGACGGGAGAACACTGAAGCTTTCTTT
-	TRBJ2-7	-	TRBV18	CASSPQDQNYEQYF	TGTGCCAGCTCACCTCAGGACCAGAATTACGAGCAGTACTTC
few	TRBJ2-5	-	TRBV20-1	CSALSQETQYF	TGCAGTGCCCTCTCCCAAGAGACCCAGTACTTC
-	TRBJ2-7	TRBD1	TRBV5-1	CASSQGQGSVEQYF	TGCGCCAGCAGCCAGGGACAGGGGTCCGTCGAGCAGTACTTC
-	TRBJ2-1	-	TRBV20-1	CSAATPAGEQFF	TGCAGTGCTGCAACCCCGGCGGGTGAGCAGTTCTTC
-	TRBJ2-7	TRBD2	TRBV7-9	CASSEAGVAKSADEQYF	TGTGCCAGCAGCGAAGCGGGAGTGGCTAAATCTGCGGATGAGCAGTACTTC
few	TRBJ2-5	-	TRBV15	CATSRPKETQYF	TGTGCCACCTCCCGCCCCAAAGAGACCCAGTACTTC
-	TRBJ1-5	-	TRBV29-1	CSVEERQPNQPQHF	TGCAGCGTTGAAGAGAGACAGCCCAATCAGCCCCAGCATTTT
-	TRBJ2-7	TRBD1	TRBV11-1	CASSLGQGPLEQYF	TGTGCCAGCAGCTTAGGACAGGGTCCCCTCGAGCAGTACTTC
few	TRBJ2-1	-	TRBV28	CASTPPPPLRNEQFF	TGTGCCAGCACCCCACCACCGCCCCTCCGCAATGAGCAGTTCTTC
-	TRBJ2-7	TRBD2	TRBV7-2	CAGSLVAGGQYNEQYF	TGTGCCGGCAGCTTAGTAGCGGGAGGGCAATACAATGAGCAGTACTTC
few	TRBJ1-2	-	TRBV7-2	CASSSQGLGGYTF	TGTGCCAGCAGCTCACAGGGTTTAGGTGGCTACACCTTC
-	TRBJ2-7	-	TRBV7-9	CASSLAAVSYEQYF	TGTGCCAGCAGCTTAGCGGCAGTCTCCTACGAGCAGTACTTC
-	TRBJ1-1	-	TRBV7-3	CASSPGGGRFTEAFF	TGTGCCAGCAGCCCCGGGGGGGGGCGTTTCACTGAAGCTTTCTTT
many	TRBJ2-1	TRBD2	TRBV6-5	CASSDSRGNEQFF	TGTGCCAGCAGTGACTCGCGGGGGAATGAGCAGTTCTTC
-	TRBJ2-7	TRBD1	TRBV9	CASSKGQNLYKQYF	TGTGCCAGCAGCAAGGGACAGAATCTATACAAGCAGTACTTC
-	TRBJ2-7	TRBD1	TRBV7-2	CASSDWTGQNNEQYF	TGTGCCAGCAGCGACTGGACAGGACAAAACAATGAGCAGTACTTC
few	TRBJ2-5	-	TRBV20-1	CSASSGRDPYMAQETQYF	TGCAGTGCCAGCAGCGGCCGGGACCCCTACATGGCCCAAGAGACCCAGTACTTC
once	TRBJ2-2	-	TRBV20-1	CSAMSSAAGELFF	TGCAGTGCCATGTCTAGCGCGGCCGGGGAGCTGTTTTTT
-	TRBJ1-4	TRBD1	TRBV6-6	CASSYAQGASYEKLFF	TGTGCCAGCAGTTACGCCCAGGGGGCAAGTTATGAAAAACTGTTTTTT
-	TRBJ1-1	-	TRBV11-2	CASSLVGGSDTEAFF	TGTGCCAGCAGCTTAGTTGGCGGGAGCGATACTGAAGCTTTCTTT
-	TRBJ2-3	-	TRBV5-1	CASRAPGTPATDTQYF	TGCGCCAGCAGAGCACCGGGGACACCCGCGACAGATACGCAGTATTTT
-	TRBJ2-1	TRBD2	TRBV20-1	CSARRLAGGSSYNEQFF	TGCAGTGCTAGGAGGTTAGCGGGAGGGAGCTCCTACAATGAGCAGTTCTTC
-	TRBJ2-1	-	TRBV7-2	CASAPGGSSYNEQFF	TGTGCCAGCGCCCCTGGGGGTTCATCCTACAATGAGCAGTTCTTC
many	TRBJ1-1	-	TRBV6-5	CASSRAGTRENTEAFF	TGTGCCAGCAGTCGAGCCGGGACAAGGGAGAACACTGAAGCTTTCTTT
-	TRBJ2-1	-	TRBV5-1	CASSEAGVYNEQFF	TGCGCCAGCAGCGAAGCAGGAGTCTACAATGAGCAGTTCTTC
-	TRBJ1-6	-	TRBV21-1	CASSKTGASPLHF	TGTGCCAGCAGCAAAACAGGGGCCTCACCCCTCCACTTT
-	TRBJ1-1	-	TRBV7-9	CASSLAMNTEAFF	TGTGCCAGCAGCTTAGCGATGAACACTGAAGCTTTCTTT
-	TRBJ2-5	TRBD2	TRBV25-1	CASSRGSGSGTQETQYF	TGTGCCAGCAGTCGGGGGTCGGGTAGCGGGACACAAGAGACCCAGTACTTC
few	TRBJ2-5	-	TRBV29-1	CSVVGIGTQYF	TGCAGCGTTGTTGGTATCGGGACCCAGTACTTC
-	TRBJ1-4	TRBD1	TRBV20-1	CSARGTGPEKLFF	TGCAGTGCTAGGGGGACAGGACCCGAAAAACTGTTTTTT
-	TRBJ1-1	-	TRBV20-1	CSGPGLSNTEAFF	TGCAGTGGTCCGGGACTGTCGAACACTGAAGCTTTCTTT
-	TRBJ2-1	-	TRBV12-5	CASGLGLKTWEQFF	TGTGCTAGTGGTTTGGGACTCAAAACGTGGGAGCAGTTCTTC
-	TRBJ2-1	-	TRBV6-1	CASKSQGPYNEQFF	TGTGCCAGCAAGTCTCAGGGACCCTACAATGAGCAGTTCTTC
-	TRBJ1-2	-	TRBV3-1	CASSPQSQGSGYTF	TGTGCCAGCAGCCCCCAATCACAGGGATCGGGCTACACCTTC
many	TRBJ1-6	-	TRBV6-5	CASSYQGGSPLHF	TGTGCCAGCAGTTACCAGGGCGGGTCACCCCTCCACTTT
-	TRBJ2-5	TRBD2	TRBV5-1	CASSPNSGDQETQYF	TGCGCCAGCAGCCCCAATAGCGGGGACCAAGAGACCCAGTACTTC
-	TRBJ2-1	TRBD2	TRBV9	CASSVGTSGINEQFF	TGTGCCAGCAGCGTCGGGACTAGCGGGATAAATGAGCAGTTCTTC
-	TRBJ2-1	TRBD2	TRBV12-3/TRBV12-4	CASTDSRTSVQFF	TGTGCCAGCACCGACTCACGAACTAGCGTACAGTTCTTC
-	TRBJ2-2	-	TRBV6-2/TRBV6-3	CATRLTGELFF	TGTGCCACACGACTCACCGGGGAGCTGTTTTTT
-	TRBJ2-1	TRBD2	TRBV18	CASSPGLAGDGEQFF	TGTGCCAGCTCACCGGGACTAGCGGGAGATGGTGAGCAGTTCTTC